This T cell receptor beta chain was found in a study of T cell responses to AZD1222 COVID-19 vaccine. The CDR3 extends over 14 amino acids. V lost 2 bases to trimming and J lost 8 bases, with 10 bases between them. The germline V gene encodes CDR1 MNHEY and CDR2 SVGAGI. Method: immunoSEQ multiplex PCR; TCRdb's copy keeps in-frame clones and lacks some. The table lists around 130,000 clones, about nine tenths of them singletons, with approximately 1.5% in the top ten. Specimen: peripheral blood, collected on day 0 of AZD1222 vaccination. The chain joins TRBV6-5 to TRBJ1-6; D uncertain. The clonotype comes from an adult in good health. Here the CDR3 DNA reads TGTGCCAGCAGTTACAGACAATTTGATTCACCCCTCCACTTT. Translated: CASSYRQFDSPLHF.